This TCR beta chain was profiled in a study of human T cells and chemical hapten exposure. Study-wide background: Small volume differences among pooled libraries mainly caused per-sample TCR yield variation.

On this clonotype: Its antigen remains unknown.

What the library attached to individual cDNA molecules were unique molecular identifiers. In the source study's methods: TCRs per sample had a median of approximately 98,000 and ranged from about 23,224 to 750,000. Each CDR3 protein is one row after TCRdb ran MiXCR on the 5' RACE reads. These V and J calls originate from TCRdb's pipeline instead of the authors' own analysis. The repertoire holds more than 75,000 distinct CDR3 sequences, with more than 15% as singletons. Unseparated into fractions, whole blood served as the source from which total RNA was extracted. General observations from the study: TCRs exceeding a frequency of 1 in 1000 stayed unchanged under DPC sensitization.

Between the trimmed V and J ends, which lost 0 bases and 1 base, there was a span of 7 bases. The CDR3 covers 14 residues. CDR1 SGHDT and CDR2 YYEEEE come from the germline V gene. This receptor was identified in a female donor in good health. V usage is TRBV5-6 and J usage is TRBJ1-1; no clear D gene. The CDR3 DNA is TGTGCCAGCAGCTTGGATCCGGGGAACACTGAAGCTTTCTTT. Translating gives CASSLDPGNTEAFF. Supplemented by reference TRBV5-6 and TRBJ1-1, the full variable domain reads DAGVTQSPTHLIKTRGQQVTLRCSPKSGHDTVSWYQQALGQGPQFIFQYYEEEERQRGNFPDRFSGHQFPNYSSELNVNALLLGDSALYLCASSLDPGNTEAFFGQGTRLTVV.